This T cell receptor beta chain was sequenced during a study of blood T cell repertoires in COVID-19. Study-wide context: T cells, B-cell-depleted T cells, or PBMCs provided the cDNA or gDNA that served as material.

V was trimmed by 7 bases and J by 0 bases, leaving 10 bases between them. Germline V CDR1 and CDR2: MNHEY, SVGAGI. The CDR3 totals 15 residues. This clone was seen a single time. As handled by the study authors: Scientists estimated how many nucleated cells there were by amplifying reference gene primers. TCRdb's table, derived via immunoSEQ multiplex PCR, lists solely in-frame clones and lacks some. That table gives V, J and clone size, and the DNA gave D and trimming. This table has around 52,000 clones, roughly nine tenths appearing once. This chain links TRBV6-5 with TRBJ1-6, with D possibly matching TRBD1 (6 bases). The receptor's source is a woman aged 80 or older with COVID-19, enrolled during active disease. Sample: peripheral blood. Written as DNA, the CDR3 is TGTGCCAGCAACACAGGGAGCTCCTATAATTCACCCCTCCACTTT. Translation gives CASNTGSSYNSPLHF.